The 20 T cell receptor beta chains given below trace back to one sample, sequenced in a study of cytomegalovirus exposure and HLA in healthy donors. Sequencing used immunoSEQ multiplex PCR; TCRdb keeps in-frame clones, though not all of them. The sample has 240,000 or so clones; approximately 86% are singletons. Sample: PBMCs. The receptors here all came from a woman aged 25 to 39 in good health and CMV-seropositive.

The sample holds one count of this clone. The chain employs TRBV4-1 and TRBJ1-2; D remains ambiguous. In germline, CDR1 is MGHRA, CDR2 YSYEKL. The CDR3 contains 14 residues. V lost 1 base, J lost 0 bases, and 6 bases lay in between. The DNA for the CDR3 is TGCGCCAGCAGCCAAGGGCAGGCTAACTATGGCTACACCTTC. Translated: CASSQGQANYGYTF.

The chain combines TRBV30 with TRBJ1-1, with TRBD1 identical over 10 bases. From germline, CDR1 is GTSNPN and CDR2 SVGIG (reference sequence). The CDR3 has 14 residues. The V and J ends lost 4 bases and 5 bases, in that order; junction bases with no gene match: 7. Written as DNA, the CDR3 is TGTGCCTGGACTCCTGGACAGGGGGGGACTGAAGCTTTCTTT. Its translation is CAWTPGQGGTEAFF. The full variable domain, its missing parts supplied by reference TRBV30 and TRBJ1-1, is SQTIHQWPATLVQPVGSPLSLECTVEGTSNPNLYWYRQAAGRGLQLLFYSVGIGQISSEVPQNLSASRPQDRQFILSSKKLLLSDSGFYLCAWTPGQGGTEAFFGQGTRLTVV.

The rearrangement uses TRBV27 and TRBJ2-5; D remains ambiguous. The V gene's germline CDR1 is MNHEY and CDR2 SMNVEV (reference sequence). V was clipped by 2 bases and J by 5 bases, with 15 bases between them. The CDR3 length is 15 residues. CDR3 protein: CASSLLRDPSETQYF. CDR3 sequence (DNA): TGTGCCAGCAGTTTACTACGAGATCCATCTGAGACCCAGTACTTC.

The chain is built from TRBV5-1 and TRBJ2-7; TRBD2 agrees at 7 bases. The CDR3 spans 13 residues. The V segment lost 1 base and the J segment 7 bases; nucleotides outside the gene matches: 5. Looked up from germline, CDR1 is SGHRS and CDR2 is YFSETQ. DNA for the CDR3: TGCGCCAGCAGCTTGAATCGGGGAGGGGAGCAGTACTTC. Its protein product is CASSLNRGGEQYF.

This chain connects TRBV29-1 to TRBJ2-3; TRBD2 agrees at 9 bases. The CDR3 has 14 amino acids. V trimming: 8 bases; J trimming: 4 bases; junction bases outside the gene matches: 10. The V gene's germline CDR1 is SQVTM and CDR2 ANQGSEA. CDR3: CSTILAGVADTQYF. Here the CDR3 DNA reads TGCAGCACGATATTAGCGGGAGTGGCAGATACGCAGTATTTT.

This chain links TRBV13 with TRBJ2-3, with D unresolved. This CDR3 has 12 residues. With 3 bases removed from V and 2 bases from J, the gap between germline ends came to 3 bases. CDR1 PRHDT and CDR2 FYEKMQ come from the germline V gene (reference sequence). The DNA for the CDR3 is TGTGCCAGCAGCTTTAACACAGATACGCAGTATTTT. Amino acids: CASSFNTDTQYF.

V is TRBV29-1 and J is TRBJ2-1; the match to TRBD2 covers 13 bases. J gave up 9 bases and V 4 bases, and 9 bases lay outside the gene matches. Germline lookup yields CDR1 SQVTM and CDR2 ANQGSEA. CDR3 size: 15 residues. The CDR3 DNA reads as TGCAGCGTTGCCCCTGGACTAGCGGGAGCGGGTGAGCAGTTCTTC. Protein product: CSVAPGLAGAGEQFF.

This sequence joins TRBV21-1 and TRBJ1-3; TRBD1, the table's D call, lacks a check against the DNA. TRBV21-1 is noted as a pseudogene. The CDR3 is 16 amino acids. CDR3 loop: CASSRGRGLSGNTIYF. CDR3 nucleotide sequence: TGTGCCAGCAGCAGGGGCAGGGGGCTTTCTGGAAACACCATATATTTT.

V is TRBV11-2 and J is TRBJ2-7; D remains ambiguous. The CDR3 loop spans 12 amino acids. Trimming left V 3 bases short and J 0 bases short, with 3 bases between. In germline, CDR1 is SGHAT, CDR2 FQNNGV. CDR3 nucleotide sequence: TGTGCCAGCAGCTTCAGCTCCTACGAGCAGTACTTC. It codes for CASSFSSYEQYF.

In DNA, the CDR3 is TGCGCCAGCAGTCTGGACAGGTTGAACTATGGCTACACCTTC. Residues: CASSLDRLNYGYTF. This chain connects TRBV5-1 to TRBJ1-2, with 7 nucleotides matching TRBD1. Germline CDR1 and CDR2: SGHRS and YFSETQ. There are 14 residues in the CDR3. The trim removed 5 bases at V and 2 bases at J, leaving 6 bases unmatched.

CDR3 DNA: TGCGCCAGCGGGGGGAGTGGCGGTGGCACAGATACGCAGTATTTT. Translated: CASGGSGGGTDTQYF. This chain uses TRBV5-1 with TRBJ2-3, with a tentative D call TRBD2 (6 bases). V lost 7 bases, J lost 1 base, and 16 bases lay in between. Germline assignment: CDR1 SGHRS and CDR2 YFSETQ. This CDR3 contains 15 residues.

This clone showed up just once. The chain carries TRBV28 and TRBJ2-5; no definite D call. The germline V and J ends were trimmed by 2 bases and 4 bases, with 5 bases remaining between them. The CDR3 is 12 residues long. Germline V gene data show CDR1 as MDHEN and CDR2 as SYDVKM. CDR3 region: CASSLVRETQYF. Written as DNA, the CDR3 is TGTGCCAGCAGTTTAGTCAGAGAGACCCAGTACTTC.

The chain joins TRBV13 to TRBJ1-1, with D hard to call. CDR1 and CDR2 from the germline V gene are PRHDT and FYEKMQ (reference sequence). The CDR3 sequence is 15 residues long. Trimming removed 2 bases from V and 0 bases from J, with 10 bases in between. For the CDR3, the DNA is TGTGCCAGCAGCTTATGGTCCGCAGTGAACACTGAAGCTTTCTTT. Its protein product is CASSLWSAVNTEAFF.

The chain uses TRBV19 and TRBJ2-3, with 7 nucleotides matching TRBD2. This CDR3 spans 14 amino acids. V shed 8 bases, J shed 3 bases, and the junction held 8 bases outside the gene matches. From germline, CDR1 is LNHDA and CDR2 SQIVND (reference sequence). The CDR3 sequence: CASASRGLTDTQYF. In DNA form, the CDR3 reads TGTGCCAGTGCCTCGCGGGGGTTAACAGATACGCAGTATTTT. Full variable domain (outside the CDR3, taken from reference TRBV19 and TRBJ2-3): DGGITQSPKYLFRKEGQNVTLSCEQNLNHDAMYWYRQDPGQGLRLIYYSQIVNDFQKGDIAEGYSVSREKKESFPLTVTSAQKNPTAFYLCASASRGLTDTQYFGPGTRLTVL.

The rearrangement uses TRBV6-5 and TRBJ2-7; D not resolved. V shed 2 bases and J shed 2 bases, with 7 bases lying between them. CDR1 MNHEY and CDR2 SVGAGI come from the germline V gene. This CDR3 contains 13 residues. This CDR3 reads CASSYAAAYEQYF. The CDR3 coding sequence is TGTGCCAGCAGTTACGCGGCAGCCTACGAGCAGTACTTC.

This rearrangement joins TRBV18 to TRBJ2-7; weak D call: TRBD1 (5 bases). Germline V CDR1 and CDR2: KGHSH, LQKENI. The CDR3 length is 17 residues. The V and J ends lost 1 base and 4 bases respectively, with 20 bases between them. CDR3 protein: CASSPLAAYQGSYEQYF. Here the CDR3 DNA reads TGTGCCAGCTCACCACTCGCAGCCTACCAGGGATCGTACGAGCAGTACTTC.

This chain joins TRBV12-5 and TRBJ1-1; D call uncertain. This CDR3 comprises 17 residues. Trimming took off 0 bases at V and 4 bases at J, with 18 bases between the two ends. The V gene's germline CDR1 is LGHNT and CDR2 FRNRAP. The CDR3 coding sequence is TGTGCTAGTGGTTTGGTACTGGTAGGAGGGCTTGGCACTGAAGCTTTCTTT. Protein sequence: CASGLVLVGGLGTEAFF.

This chain connects TRBV27 to TRBJ2-6; D is possibly TRBD1 (6 bases). Per the germline V gene, CDR1 is MNHEY and CDR2 is SMNVEV (reference sequence). V was pared by 7 bases and J by 1 base, with 20 bases between. The length of the CDR3 is 18 residues. CDR3 amino acids: CASTRDTPRGSGANVLTF. As DNA, the CDR3 is TGTGCCAGCACCAGGGACACCCCACGGGGTTCTGGGGCCAACGTCCTGACTTTC.

The chain carries TRBV7-9 and TRBJ2-7; D is ambiguous. The CDR3 sequence is 11 residues long. Germline CDR1 is SEHNR and CDR2 is FQNEAQ (reference sequence). V was shortened by 2 bases and J by 7 bases, with 6 bases between the two germline ends. The CDR3 DNA sequence: TGTGCCAGCAGCTTATCTCGGGAGCAGTACTTC. Translation gives CASSLSREQYF.

The genes are TRBV10-2 and TRBJ2-7; D call uncertain. Per the germline V gene, CDR1 is WSHSY and CDR2 is SAAADI. There are 12 residues in the CDR3. Between the trimmed V and J ends, which lost 6 bases and 3 bases, there was a span of 9 bases. The CDR3 spells CASSLLFYEQYF. The CDR3 DNA reads as TGCGCCAGCAGCCTCCTTTTCTACGAGCAGTACTTC.